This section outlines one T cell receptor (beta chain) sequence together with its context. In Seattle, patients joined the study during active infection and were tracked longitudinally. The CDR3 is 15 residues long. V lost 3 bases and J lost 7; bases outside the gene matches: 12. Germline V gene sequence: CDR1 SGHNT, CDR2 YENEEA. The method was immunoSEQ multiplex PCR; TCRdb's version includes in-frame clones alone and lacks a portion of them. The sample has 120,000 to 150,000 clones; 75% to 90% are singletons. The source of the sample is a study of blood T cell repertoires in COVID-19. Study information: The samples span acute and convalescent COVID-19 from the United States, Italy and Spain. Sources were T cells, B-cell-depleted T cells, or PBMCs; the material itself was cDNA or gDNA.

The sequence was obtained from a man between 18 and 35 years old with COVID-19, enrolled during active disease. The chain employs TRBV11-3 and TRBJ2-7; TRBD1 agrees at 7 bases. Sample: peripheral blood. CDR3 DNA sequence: TGTGCCAGCAGCTTGGGGCGAGGGGGCGTCGAGGAGCAGTACTTC. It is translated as CASSLGRGGVEEQYF. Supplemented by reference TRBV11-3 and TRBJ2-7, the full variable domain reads EAGVVQSPRYKIIEKKQPVAFWCNPISGHNTLYWYLQNLGQGPELLIRYENEEAVDDSQLPKDRFSAERLKGVDSTLKIQPAELGDSAVYLCASSLGRGGVEEQYFGPGTRLTVT.